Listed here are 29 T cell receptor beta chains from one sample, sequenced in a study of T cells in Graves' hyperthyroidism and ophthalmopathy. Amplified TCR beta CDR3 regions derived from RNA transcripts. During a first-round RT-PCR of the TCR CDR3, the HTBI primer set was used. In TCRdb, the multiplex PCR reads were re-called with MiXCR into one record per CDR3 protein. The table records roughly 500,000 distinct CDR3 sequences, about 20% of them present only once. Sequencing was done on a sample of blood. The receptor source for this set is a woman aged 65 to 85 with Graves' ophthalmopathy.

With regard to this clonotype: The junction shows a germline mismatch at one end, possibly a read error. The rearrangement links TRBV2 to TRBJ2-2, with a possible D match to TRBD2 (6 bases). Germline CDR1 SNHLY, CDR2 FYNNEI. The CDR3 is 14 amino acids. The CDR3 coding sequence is TGTGCCAGCATTGCGGGGTCGAACACCGGGGAGCCGTTTTTT. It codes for CASIAGSNTGEPFF.

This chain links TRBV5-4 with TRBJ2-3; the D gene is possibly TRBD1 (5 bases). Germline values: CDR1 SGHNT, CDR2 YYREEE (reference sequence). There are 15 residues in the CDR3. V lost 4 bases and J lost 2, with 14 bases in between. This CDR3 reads CASSHLPGFTDTQYF. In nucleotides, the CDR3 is TGTGCCAGCAGCCACCTCCCAGGGTTCACAGATACGCAGTATTTT.

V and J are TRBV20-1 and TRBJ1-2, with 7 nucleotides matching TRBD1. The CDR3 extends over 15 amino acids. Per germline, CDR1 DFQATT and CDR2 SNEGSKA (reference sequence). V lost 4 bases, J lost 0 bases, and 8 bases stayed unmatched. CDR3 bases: TGCAGTGCTAATAGCGAGGGGGCAGCTAACTATGGCTACACCTTC. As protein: CSANSEGAANYGYTF.

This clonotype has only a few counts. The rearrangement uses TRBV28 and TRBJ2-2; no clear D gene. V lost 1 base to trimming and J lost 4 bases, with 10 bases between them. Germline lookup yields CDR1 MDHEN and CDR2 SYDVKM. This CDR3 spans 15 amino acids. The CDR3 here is CASSLFTELTGELFF. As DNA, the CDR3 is TGTGCCAGCAGTTTATTTACGGAGCTCACCGGGGAGCTGTTTTTT.

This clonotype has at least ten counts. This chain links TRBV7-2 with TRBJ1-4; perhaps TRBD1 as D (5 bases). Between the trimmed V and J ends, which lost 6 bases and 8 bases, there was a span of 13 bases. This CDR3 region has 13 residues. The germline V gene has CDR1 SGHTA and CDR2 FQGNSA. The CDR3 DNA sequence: TGTGCCAGCAGACCCGGGGCGGGAGAAAAACTGTTTTTT. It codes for CASRPGAGEKLFF.

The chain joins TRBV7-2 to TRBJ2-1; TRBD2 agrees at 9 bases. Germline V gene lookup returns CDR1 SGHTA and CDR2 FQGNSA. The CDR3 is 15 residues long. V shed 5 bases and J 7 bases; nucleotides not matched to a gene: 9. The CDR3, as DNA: TGTGCCAGCAGCGTCCTAGCGGGGCGGGTAAATGAGCAGTTCTTC. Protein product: CASSVLAGRVNEQFF.

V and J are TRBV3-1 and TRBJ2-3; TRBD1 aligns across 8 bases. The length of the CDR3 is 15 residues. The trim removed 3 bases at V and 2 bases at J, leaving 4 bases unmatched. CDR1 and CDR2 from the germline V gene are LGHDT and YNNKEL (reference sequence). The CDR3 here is CASSHRQGNTDTQYF. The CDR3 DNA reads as TGTGCCAGCAGCCACCGACAGGGGAACACAGATACGCAGTATTTT.

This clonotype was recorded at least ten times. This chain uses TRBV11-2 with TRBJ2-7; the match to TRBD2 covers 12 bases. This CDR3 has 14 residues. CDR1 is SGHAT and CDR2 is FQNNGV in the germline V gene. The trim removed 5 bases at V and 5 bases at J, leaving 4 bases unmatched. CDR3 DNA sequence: TGTGCCAGCAGCCTCGGACTAGCGGGACACGAGCAGTACTTC. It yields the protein CASSLGLAGHEQYF.

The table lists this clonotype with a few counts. The CDR3 protein is CASSLPLPYEQYF. The CDR3 DNA is TGTGCCAGCAGCTTACCCCTTCCCTACGAGCAGTACTTC. V is TRBV7-8 and J is TRBJ2-7; no clear D. This CDR3 is 13 amino acids long. V was trimmed by 2 bases and J by 2 bases, leaving 7 bases between them. From germline, CDR1 is SGHVS and CDR2 FQNEAQ.

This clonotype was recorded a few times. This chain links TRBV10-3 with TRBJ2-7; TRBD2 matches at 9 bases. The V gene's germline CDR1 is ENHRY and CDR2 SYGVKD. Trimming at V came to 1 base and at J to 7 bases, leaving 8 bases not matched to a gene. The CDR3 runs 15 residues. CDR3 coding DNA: TGTGCCATCAGTGAGTTGGAAGCGGGAGGACGGGAGCAGTACTTC. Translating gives CAISELEAGGREQYF.

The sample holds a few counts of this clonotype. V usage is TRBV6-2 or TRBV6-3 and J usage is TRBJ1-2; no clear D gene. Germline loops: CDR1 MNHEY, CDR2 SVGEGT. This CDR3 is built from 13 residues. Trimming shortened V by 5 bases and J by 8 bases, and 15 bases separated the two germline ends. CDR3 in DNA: TGTGCCAGCAGTGGCGGTCCTCAACCCGGCTACACCTTC. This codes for CASSGGPQPGYTF.

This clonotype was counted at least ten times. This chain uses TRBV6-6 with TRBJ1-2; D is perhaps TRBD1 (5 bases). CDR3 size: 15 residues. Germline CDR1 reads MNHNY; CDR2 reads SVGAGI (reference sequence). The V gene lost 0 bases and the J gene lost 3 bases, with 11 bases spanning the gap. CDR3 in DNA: TGTGCCAGCAGTTACTCGACGGGGGGGGACTATGGCTACACCTTC. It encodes CASSYSTGGDYGYTF.

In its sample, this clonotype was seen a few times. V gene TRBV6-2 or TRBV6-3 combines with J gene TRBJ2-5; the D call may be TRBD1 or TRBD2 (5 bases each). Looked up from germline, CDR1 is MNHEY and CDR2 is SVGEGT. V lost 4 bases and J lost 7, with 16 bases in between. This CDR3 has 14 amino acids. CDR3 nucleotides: TGTGCCAGCAGTTTGATCGGGAATAGGGGGACCCAGTACTTC. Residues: CASSLIGNRGTQYF.

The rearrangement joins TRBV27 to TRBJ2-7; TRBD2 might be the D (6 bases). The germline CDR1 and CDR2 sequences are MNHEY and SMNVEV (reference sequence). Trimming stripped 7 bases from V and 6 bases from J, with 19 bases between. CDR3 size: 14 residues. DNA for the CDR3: TGTGCCAGCACCCTCTCGGAGGGAAGGGGCGAGCAGTACTTC. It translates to CASTLSEGRGEQYF.

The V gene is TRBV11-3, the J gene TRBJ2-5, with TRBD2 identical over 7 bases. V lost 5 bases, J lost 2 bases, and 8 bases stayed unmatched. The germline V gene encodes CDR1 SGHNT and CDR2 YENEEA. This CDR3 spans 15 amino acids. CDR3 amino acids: CASSPGGSLQETQYF. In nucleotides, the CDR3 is TGTGCCAGCAGCCCCGGCGGGAGCTTACAAGAGACCCAGTACTTC.

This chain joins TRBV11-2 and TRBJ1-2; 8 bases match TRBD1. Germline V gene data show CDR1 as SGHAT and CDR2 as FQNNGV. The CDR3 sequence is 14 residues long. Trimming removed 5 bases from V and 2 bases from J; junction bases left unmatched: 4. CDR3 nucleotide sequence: TGTGCCAGCAGCAAGAACAGGGGGAACTATGGCTACACCTTC. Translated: CASSKNRGNYGYTF. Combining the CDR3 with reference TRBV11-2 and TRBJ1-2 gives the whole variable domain EAGVAQSPRYKIIEKRQSVAFWCNPISGHATLYWYQQILGQGPKLLIQFQNNGVVDDSQLPKDRFSAERLKGVDSTLKIQPAKLEDSAVYLCASSKNRGNYGYTFGSGTRLTVV.

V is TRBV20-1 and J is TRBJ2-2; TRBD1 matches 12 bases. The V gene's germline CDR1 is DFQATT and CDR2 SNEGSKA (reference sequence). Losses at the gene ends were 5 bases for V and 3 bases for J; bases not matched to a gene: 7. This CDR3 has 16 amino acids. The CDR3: CSARRDRGPDTGELFF. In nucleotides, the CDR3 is TGCAGTGCTCGCCGGGACAGGGGGCCCGACACCGGGGAGCTGTTTTTT.

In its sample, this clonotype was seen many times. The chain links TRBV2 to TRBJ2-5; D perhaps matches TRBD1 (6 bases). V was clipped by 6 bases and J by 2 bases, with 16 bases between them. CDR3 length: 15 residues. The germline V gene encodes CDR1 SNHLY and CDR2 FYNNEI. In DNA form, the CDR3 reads TGTGCCAGCAGCCTAGTACAGGGTTTTCAAGAGACCCAGTACTTC. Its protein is CASSLVQGFQETQYF.

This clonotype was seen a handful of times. The CDR3 here is CASGVREGYEQYF. The CDR3 nucleotides read TGTGCCAGCGGGGTGCGGGAGGGCTACGAGCAGTACTTC. The J gene is TRBJ2-7, the V gene TRBV9, with 9 bases fitting TRBD2. The germline gives CDR1 SGDLS, CDR2 YYNGEE. Trimming removed 7 bases from V and 3 bases from J; junction bases left unmatched: 5. The length of the CDR3 is 13 residues.

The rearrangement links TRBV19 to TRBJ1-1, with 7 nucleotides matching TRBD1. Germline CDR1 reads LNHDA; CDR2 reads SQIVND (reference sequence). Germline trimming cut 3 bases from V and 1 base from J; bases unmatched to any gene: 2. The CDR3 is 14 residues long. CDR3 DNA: TGTGCCAGTAGTATGACAGGGACGAACACTGAAGCTTTCTTT. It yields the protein CASSMTGTNTEAFF.

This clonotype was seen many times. This CDR3 reads CASNSPHRGRDEQFF. The CDR3 bases are TGTGCCAGCAACTCTCCCCACAGGGGGCGAGATGAGCAGTTCTTC. The gene calls are TRBV28 and TRBJ2-1; 9 positions agree with TRBD1. Germline V gene sequence: CDR1 MDHEN, CDR2 SYDVKM. The trim removed 7 bases at V and 8 bases at J, leaving 12 bases unmatched. This CDR3 has 15 residues.

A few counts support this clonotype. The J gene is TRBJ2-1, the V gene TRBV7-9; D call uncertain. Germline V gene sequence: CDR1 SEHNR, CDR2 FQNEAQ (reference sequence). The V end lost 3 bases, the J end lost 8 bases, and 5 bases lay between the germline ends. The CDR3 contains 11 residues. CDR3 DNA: TGTGCCAGCAGCTTCGAACATGAGCAGTTCTTC. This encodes CASSFEHEQFF.

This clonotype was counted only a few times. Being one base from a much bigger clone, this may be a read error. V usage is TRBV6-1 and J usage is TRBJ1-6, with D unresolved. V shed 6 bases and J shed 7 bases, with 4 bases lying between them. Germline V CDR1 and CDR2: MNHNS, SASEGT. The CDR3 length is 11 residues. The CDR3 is CASRANSPLHF. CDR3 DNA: TGTGCCAGCAGGGCAAATTCACCCCTCCACTTT.

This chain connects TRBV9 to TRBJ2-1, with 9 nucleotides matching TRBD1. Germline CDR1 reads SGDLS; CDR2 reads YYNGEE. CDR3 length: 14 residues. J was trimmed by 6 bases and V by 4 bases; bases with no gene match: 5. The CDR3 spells CASSPRTGVNEQFF. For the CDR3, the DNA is TGTGCCAGCAGCCCCCGGACAGGGGTCAATGAGCAGTTCTTC.

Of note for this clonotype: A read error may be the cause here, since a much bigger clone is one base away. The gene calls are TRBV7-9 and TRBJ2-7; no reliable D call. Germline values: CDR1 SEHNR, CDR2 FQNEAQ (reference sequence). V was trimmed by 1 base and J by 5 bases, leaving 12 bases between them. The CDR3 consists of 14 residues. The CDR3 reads CASSLGEGGHEQYF. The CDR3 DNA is TGTGCCAGCAGCTTAGGTGAAGGTGGCCACGAGCAGTACTTC.

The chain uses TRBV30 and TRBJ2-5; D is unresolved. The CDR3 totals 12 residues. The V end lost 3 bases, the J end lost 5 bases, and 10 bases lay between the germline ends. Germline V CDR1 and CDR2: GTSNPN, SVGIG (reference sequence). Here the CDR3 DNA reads TGTGCCTGGAGCCCCACGGTGGAGACCCAGTACTTC. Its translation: CAWSPTVETQYF.

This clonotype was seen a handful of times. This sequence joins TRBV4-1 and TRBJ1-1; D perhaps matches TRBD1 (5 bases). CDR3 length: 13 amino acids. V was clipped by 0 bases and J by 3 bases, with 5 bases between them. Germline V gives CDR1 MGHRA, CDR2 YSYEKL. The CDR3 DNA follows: TGCGCCAGCAGCCAAGACAGGGACACTGAAGCTTTCTTT. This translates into CASSQDRDTEAFF.

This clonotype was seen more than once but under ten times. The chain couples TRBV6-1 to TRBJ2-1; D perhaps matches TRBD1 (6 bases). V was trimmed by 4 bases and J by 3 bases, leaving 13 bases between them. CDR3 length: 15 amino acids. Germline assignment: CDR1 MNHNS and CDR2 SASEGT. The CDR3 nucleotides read TGTGCCAGCAGTGCGAAGGACAGAAACTACAATGAGCAGTTCTTC. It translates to CASSAKDRNYNEQFF.

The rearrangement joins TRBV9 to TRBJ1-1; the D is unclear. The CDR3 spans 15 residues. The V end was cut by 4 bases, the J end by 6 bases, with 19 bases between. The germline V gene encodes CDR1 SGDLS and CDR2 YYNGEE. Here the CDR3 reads CASSFSTAPGAEAFF. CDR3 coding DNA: TGTGCCAGCAGCTTTTCAACGGCCCCCGGAGCTGAAGCTTTCTTT. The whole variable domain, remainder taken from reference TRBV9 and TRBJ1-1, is DSGVTQTPKHLITATGQRVTLRCSPRSGDLSVYWYQQSLDQGLQFLIQYYNGEERAKGNILERFSAQQFPDLHSELNLSSLELGDSALYFCASSFSTAPGAEAFFGQGTRLTVV.